The following is a T cell receptor (beta chain) sequence with its context. The data originate from a study of blood T cell repertoires in COVID-19. The CDR3 contains 15 residues. Sequencing was performed with immunoSEQ multiplex PCR; in TCRdb, only in-frame clones are kept and a portion is missing. The sample holds a few hundred thousand clones, about 90% seen once. Sequences were obtained from PBMCs or T cells enriched from blood (not recorded which). This receptor was obtained from a man between 18 and 35 years old who had recovered from COVID-19. The chain carries TRBV21-1 and TRBJ2-1; TRBD1, the table's D call, lacks a check against the DNA. TRBV21-1 is recorded as a pseudogene. DNA for the CDR3: TGTGCCAGTCCCTCCGTGGACAGGGGGCGCTCTGAGCAGTTCTTC. Translated, it gives CASPSVDRGRSEQFF.